This entry describes one T cell receptor beta chain. Its antigen is not identified. The V gene end was trimmed by 5 bases and the J gene end by 4 bases; junction bases not matched to a gene: 8. Germline V gives CDR1 SNHLY, CDR2 FYNNEI. The CDR3 sequence is 14 residues long. This sample stems from a study of identical twins. General study results and limits: Out-of-frame beta chain sequences displayed weaker excess sharing between twins.

With no exceptions, donors were healthy Caucasians. TCRdb passed the 5' RACE reads through MiXCR, listing each CDR3 protein once. The sample consists of hundreds of thousands of distinct CDR3 sequences, 6% to 6.5% of them appearing once. The specimen was naive T cells sorted from blood. The V and J genes are TRBV2 and TRBJ2-7, with 7 bases that match TRBD1. This TCR was sampled from a young man in good health. The CDR3 DNA sequence: TGTGCCAGCAGTACCTCTGACAGGGTATACGAGCAGTACGTC. Translating it yields CASSTSDRVYEQYV.